One sample yielded the 8 T cell receptor beta chains listed below, sequenced in a study of cytomegalovirus exposure and HLA in healthy donors. Method: immunoSEQ multiplex PCR; TCRdb's copy keeps in-frame clones and lacks some. The repertoire includes some 110,000 clones, more than 70% of them detected once, and more than 1.5% sits in the top ten. The sequencing input was PBMCs. Receptor source: a man aged 18 to 35 in good health and CMV-seronegative.

DNA of the CDR3: TGCGCCAGCAGCCTCCGGACTAGCGGGAGCCCCTACAATGAGCAGTTCTTC. Translating it yields CASSLRTSGSPYNEQFF. V usage is TRBV5-1 and J usage is TRBJ2-1; 13 bases match TRBD2. Germline assignment: CDR1 SGHRS and CDR2 YFSETQ. V shed 4 bases, J shed 2 bases, and the junction held 6 bases outside the gene matches. The CDR3 has 17 amino acids.

The chain employs TRBV7-7 and TRBJ2-2, with TRBD1 matching over 9 bases. The trim removed 5 bases at V and 7 bases at J, leaving 8 bases unmatched. Germline values: CDR1 SSHAT, CDR2 FNYEAQ (reference sequence). The CDR3 is made up of 15 amino acids. The CDR3 DNA follows: TGTGCCAGCAGCCCCCCGGGACAGGGTGACGGGGAGCTGTTTTTT. Protein: CASSPPGQGDGELFF.

A word on this clone: Other nucleotide sequences from this sample produce the same CDR3. The rearrangement joins TRBV2 to TRBJ2-1; 10 positions match TRBD2. Germline lookup yields CDR1 SNHLY and CDR2 FYNNEI. Trimming took 6 bases from V and 7 from J; bases not matched to a gene: 3. The CDR3 sequence is 13 residues long. The CDR3, as DNA: TGTGCCAGCAGGGGGGGACTAGCGAATGAGCAGTTCTTC. Translated, it gives CASRGGLANEQFF.

The chain carries TRBV28 and TRBJ1-2; 7 nucleotides match TRBD1. V lost 6 bases to trimming and J lost 6 bases; unmatched junction nucleotides: 7. The CDR3 covers 13 residues. CDR1 and CDR2 (germline): MDHEN, SYDVKM. Here the CDR3 reads CASSSTGSNGYTF. CDR3 DNA: TGTGCCAGCAGCTCGACAGGGAGTAATGGCTACACCTTC.

This chain links TRBV7-9 with TRBJ1-4, with 7 positions matching TRBD1. Germline V gene sequence: CDR1 SEHNR, CDR2 FQNEAQ (reference sequence). This CDR3 has 14 residues. J lost 4 bases, V lost 5 bases, and 4 bases had no gene match. CDR3 coding DNA: TGTGCCAGCAGCCGGGACAGCCTTAATGAAAAACTGTTTTTT. This gives the protein CASSRDSLNEKLFF.

The chain couples TRBV6-1 to TRBJ2-1; TRBD2 matches 7 bases. The V gene's germline CDR1 is MNHNS and CDR2 SASEGT. The CDR3 is 13 amino acids. The V and J ends lost 6 bases and 10 bases, in that order; junction bases with no gene match: 9. CDR3 amino acids: CASSLAETREQFF. In nucleotides, the CDR3 is TGTGCCAGCAGCCTAGCGGAAACTCGGGAGCAGTTCTTC.

This rearrangement joins TRBV30 to TRBJ2-1; 8 bases agree with TRBD1. This CDR3 is built from 12 residues. After removal of 5 bases from V and 7 bases from J, the junction contained 4 bases not matched to a gene. Germline V CDR1 and CDR2: GTSNPN, SVGIG (reference sequence). The CDR3 sequence: CAWSGGRNEQFF. CDR3 nucleotides: TGTGCCTGGTCAGGGGGCAGGAATGAGCAGTTCTTC.

This clone came up a few times. CDR3 amino acids: CASSFALRLNSPLHF. CDR3 nucleotide sequence: TGTGCCAGCAGTTTTGCATTACGGTTAAATTCACCCCTCCACTTT. The chain uses TRBV28 and TRBJ1-6; D call uncertain. This CDR3 region has 15 residues. Trimming shortened V by 3 bases and J by 7 bases, and 13 bases separated the two germline ends. Germline values: CDR1 MDHEN, CDR2 SYDVKM.